Shown below are 18 T cell receptor beta chains from a single sample sequenced in a study of spatial heterogeneity in lung cancer (dated by TCRdb to the late 2010s). What the time point label conveys for this sample: sample taken at primary tumor resection. Without any cell sorting, TCR sequencing was performed on whole RNA extracted either from tumor and nontumor lung tissue or from cryopreserved PBMC samples. Library preparation was by 5' RACE. Data came from a NextSeq 500. In TCRdb, the public reads were trimmed at Q25 with fastp and aligned with MiXCR, with productive beta chains retained. A single entry per CDR3 protein holds the most common genes and DNA from its merged rows. This sample gives roughly 11,000 distinct CDR3 sequences in total; 15% to 20% of them show up just once. The ten top clones hold under 60% of the sample. The sequencing here drew on PBMCs, taken at surgery. These receptor sequences come from a male donor with early-stage non-small cell lung cancer.

This clonotype is categorized as medium-sized (0.01 to 0.1%). The chain joins TRBV7-3 to TRBJ2-5; D uncertain. Germline V lookup: CDR1 SGHTA, CDR2 FQGTGA. This CDR3 has 13 residues. The V and J ends lost 6 bases and 4 bases respectively, with 12 bases between them. As DNA, the CDR3 is TGTGCCAGCAGTCCAGAAGGGTTAGAGACCCAGTACTTC. Protein product: CASSPEGLETQYF.

The chain employs TRBV12-3 or TRBV12-4 and TRBJ2-5, with TRBD2 identical over 7 bases. The CDR3 is 13 residues long. The junction had 14 bases not matched to a gene; V was cut back by 8 bases and J by 11 bases. CDR3 protein: CASAPGLAEVQYF. The CDR3 bases are TGTGCCAGCGCCCCCGGCCTAGCGGAGGTACAGTACTTC.

The chain joins TRBV28 to TRBJ2-7; the D gene is possibly TRBD2 (5 bases). Trimming stripped 6 bases from V and 2 bases from J, with 14 bases between. This CDR3 comprises 14 residues. Germline V lookup: CDR1 MDHEN, CDR2 SYDVKM. CDR3 region: CASSPHGVTYEQYF. CDR3 sequence (DNA): TGTGCCAGCAGCCCCCACGGGGTTACCTACGAGCAGTACTTC.

This clonotype was seen ten or more times. The chain joins TRBV28 to TRBJ2-7; 7 bases align to TRBD2. Germline V gene sequence: CDR1 MDHEN, CDR2 SYDVKM. The CDR3 covers 14 residues. Germline trimming cut 7 bases from V and 4 bases from J; bases unmatched to any gene: 10. CDR3 amino acids: CASTRRGSTYEQYF. The CDR3 DNA reads as TGTGCCAGCACCCGCCGCGGGAGCACGTACGAGCAGTACTTC.

The chain uses TRBV6-6 and TRBJ1-5; perhaps TRBD1 as D (5 bases). The V and J ends lost 8 bases and 6 bases respectively, with 11 bases between them. In germline, CDR1 is MNHNY, CDR2 SVGAGI (reference sequence). The CDR3 loop spans 12 amino acids. For the CDR3, the DNA is TGTGCCAGCCGGGACGGTCGTCAGCCCCAGCATTTT. Its translation: CASRDGRQPQHF.

In nucleotides, the CDR3 is TGTGCCAGCAGTGCCGGGACCCCTCACGAGCAGTACTTC. It is translated as CASSAGTPHEQYF. The V and J genes are TRBV28 and TRBJ2-7, with D perhaps TRBD1 or TRBD2 (5 bases each). Looked up from germline, CDR1 is MDHEN and CDR2 is SYDVKM. The CDR3 consists of 13 residues. The V end was cut by 5 bases, the J end by 5 bases, with 13 bases between. Full variable domain (outside the CDR3, taken from reference TRBV28 and TRBJ2-7): DVKVTQSSRYLVKRTGEKVFLECVQDMDHENMFWYRQDPGLGLRLIYFSYDVKMKEKGDIPEGYSVSREKKERFSLILESASTNQTSMYLCASSAGTPHEQYFGPGTRLTVT.

This clonotype was seen ten or more times. The chain couples TRBV28 to TRBJ2-7, with 8 bases lining up with TRBD1. Germline-derived CDR1 and CDR2 are MDHEN and SYDVKM. V shed 7 bases and J 3 bases; nucleotides not matched to a gene: 11. The CDR3 totals 15 residues. CDR3 DNA: TGTGCCAGCATTACCGGACAGGGATCGAGCTACGAGCAGTACTTC. It is translated as CASITGQGSSYEQYF.

In its sample, this clonotype was seen many times. The chain joins TRBV20-1 to TRBJ1-6, with 9 positions matching TRBD1. The J segment lost 9 bases and the V segment lost 4 bases, leaving 4 bases of the junction unmatched. CDR3 length equals 13 residues. Germline V lookup: CDR1 DFQATT, CDR2 SNEGSKA (reference sequence). CDR3 bases: TGCAGTGCTAAAGGACAGGGGATTTCACCCCTCCACTTT. Amino acids: CSAKGQGISPLHF.

In this sample, this clonotype is medium-sized. V and J are TRBV29-1 and TRBJ2-7; no definite D call. Germline V CDR1 and CDR2: SQVTM, ANQGSEA. Trimming stripped 5 bases from V and 1 base from J, with 12 bases between. The CDR3 consists of 13 residues. CDR3 nucleotides: TGCAGCGTTCACAGTTCTAAGTCCTACGAGCAGTACTTC. Residues: CSVHSSKSYEQYF.

In its sample, this clonotype was seen many times. V and J are TRBV11-2 and TRBJ2-5; D is unresolved. The length of the CDR3 is 16 residues. Trimming stripped 5 bases from V and 2 bases from J, with 18 bases between. The V gene's germline CDR1 is SGHAT and CDR2 FQNNGV. The CDR3 coding sequence is TGTGCCAGCAGCCCCCCCTTAAGTAGATATCAAGAGACCCAGTACTTC. It is translated as CASSPPLSRYQETQYF.

The chain is built from TRBV3-1 and TRBJ2-5, with D unclear. Trimming removed 0 bases from V and 1 base from J, with 9 bases in between. The germline V gene has CDR1 LGHDT and CDR2 YNNKEL (reference sequence). CDR3 length: 15 amino acids. This CDR3 reads CASSQDGGSQETQYF. The CDR3 DNA reads as TGTGCCAGCAGCCAAGATGGTGGCAGCCAAGAGACCCAGTACTTC.

V and J are TRBV4-2 and TRBJ2-3; D ambiguous. CDR3 length: 15 residues. V lost 1 base and J lost 2, with 10 bases in between. Per germline, CDR1 LGHNA and CDR2 YNFKEQ. The CDR3 sequence is CASSQGQENTDTQYF. In DNA form, the CDR3 reads TGTGCCAGCAGCCAAGGGCAGGAAAACACAGATACGCAGTATTTT.

This clonotype turned up a few times. The chain uses TRBV19 and TRBJ2-6; D gene unclear. CDR1 and CDR2 (germline): LNHDA, SQIVND (reference sequence). CDR3 size: 15 residues. Trimming took 3 bases from V and 4 from J, leaving 10 bases between them. The CDR3 is CASSIMALGANVLTF. The CDR3 DNA sequence: TGTGCCAGTAGTATTATGGCGTTGGGGGCCAACGTCCTGACTTTC.

The rearrangement joins TRBV7-9 to TRBJ2-1, with D maybe TRBD1 (6 bases). Germline CDR1 and CDR2: SEHNR and FQNEAQ (reference sequence). The CDR3 extends over 15 amino acids. V was trimmed by 1 base and J by 7 bases, leaving 14 bases between them. This CDR3 is CASSLGLQGRNEQFF. The DNA for the CDR3 is TGTGCCAGCAGCTTAGGATTGCAGGGGCGGAATGAGCAGTTCTTC. The full variable domain, in which reference TRBV7-9 and TRBJ2-1 provide the parts outside the CDR3, is DTGVSQNPRHKITKRGQNVTFRCDPISEHNRLYWYRQTLGQGPEFLTYFQNEAQLEKSRLLSDRFSAERPKGSFSTLEIQRTEQGDSAMYLCASSLGLQGRNEQFFGPGTRLTVL.

This clonotype was recorded a few times. The V and J genes are TRBV6-1 and TRBJ2-1; 11 bases align to TRBD1. V lost 5 bases, J lost 7 bases, and 7 bases stayed unmatched. CDR1 and CDR2 (germline): MNHNS, SASEGT. The CDR3 covers 15 residues. In DNA, the CDR3 is TGTGCCAGCAGTACCGGACAGGGGGCCTTTAATGAGCAGTTCTTC. The encoded protein is CASSTGQGAFNEQFF.

V usage is TRBV7-6 and J usage is TRBJ2-2, with D perhaps matching TRBD2 (7 bases). V was trimmed by 3 bases and J by 6 bases, leaving 8 bases between them. This CDR3 region has 13 residues. CDR1 and CDR2 from the germline V gene are SGHVS and FNYEAQ. For the CDR3, the DNA is TGTGCCAGCAGCTTCGGGGGGCCCGGGGAGCTGTTTTTT. Its translation is CASSFGGPGELFF.

This clonotype came up a few times. The J gene is TRBJ2-1, the V gene TRBV5-6, with D possibly being TRBD1 or TRBD2 (5 bases each). The CDR3 is 13 amino acids. The V gene's germline CDR1 is SGHDT and CDR2 YYEEEE. Trimming pared 6 bases from V and 8 bases from J, leaving 15 bases between. In DNA, the CDR3 is TGTGCCAGCATTGCGGTGAGGGGACATGAGCAGTTCTTC. Residues: CASIAVRGHEQFF. Together with reference TRBV5-6 and TRBJ2-1, the CDR3 gives the full variable domain: DAGVTQSPTHLIKTRGQQVTLRCSPKSGHDTVSWYQQALGQGPQFIFQYYEEEERQRGNFPDRFSGHQFPNYSSELNVNALLLGDSALYLCASIAVRGHEQFFGPGTRLTVL.

This clonotype has only a few counts. This rearrangement joins TRBV27 to TRBJ2-3, with 7 nucleotides matching TRBD1. This CDR3 is built from 17 residues. Per the germline V gene, CDR1 is MNHEY and CDR2 is SMNVEV (reference sequence). V lost 5 bases and J lost 2; bases outside the gene matches: 13. CDR3 DNA: TGTGCCAGCAGTCTCGGACAGGAGGAGGTGGACACAGATACGCAGTATTTT. It codes for CASSLGQEEVDTDTQYF.